Presented here are 28 T cell receptor beta chains from one specimen sequenced in a study of T cells in Graves' hyperthyroidism and ophthalmopathy. What was amplified from RNA transcripts were TCR beta CDR3 regions. The HTBI primer set drove a first-round RT-PCR of the TCR CDR3. One entry per CDR3 protein, called by TCRdb with MiXCR from the multiplex PCR reads. The sample includes over 650,000 distinct CDR3 sequences, less than 45% of them seen just once. Sequenced material: peripheral blood or thyroid tissue (not recorded which). The receptors were gathered from an adult man with Graves' disease, either hyperthyroidism or ophthalmopathy (not recorded which).

In the case of this clonotype: A much larger clone differs from this one at a single base, so this may be a read error. This chain uses TRBV6-1 with TRBJ2-5; D is undetermined. Germline V gene sequence: CDR1 MNHNS, CDR2 SASEGT. V lost 6 bases and J 7 bases, leaving 18 bases between the germline ends. This CDR3 spans 14 amino acids. The CDR3 nucleotides read TGTGCCAGCAGCTTAAGGCCCACTGAAGGGACCCAGTACTTC. Translating gives CASSLRPTEGTQYF.

This clonotype was recorded a few times. This chain connects TRBV20-1 to TRBJ2-5, with D tentatively TRBD2 (6 bases). There are 15 residues in the CDR3. V was shortened by 1 base and J by 1 base, with 13 bases between the two germline ends. The germline gives CDR1 DFQATT, CDR2 SNEGSKA (reference sequence). The CDR3 sequence is CSARGAAGTQETQYF. DNA for the CDR3: TGCAGTGCTAGAGGGGCAGCGGGTACCCAAGAGACCCAGTACTTC.

The chain joins TRBV15 to TRBJ2-2; 14 nucleotides agree with TRBD2. This CDR3 spans 16 amino acids. V lost 10 bases, J lost 4 bases, and 8 bases stayed unmatched. The germline gives CDR1 LNHNV, CDR2 YYDKDF (reference sequence). The CDR3 loop reads CASCRLAGGGTGELFF. The DNA of the CDR3 is TGTGCCAGTTGCCGACTAGCGGGGGGGGGCACCGGGGAGCTGTTTTTT.

This clonotype was recorded many times. The chain links TRBV29-1 to TRBJ2-7; TRBD1 might be the D (6 bases). Trimming removed 3 bases from V and 6 bases from J, with 6 bases in between. This CDR3 spans 10 amino acids. The germline gives CDR1 SQVTM, CDR2 ANQGSEA. The CDR3 loop reads CSVETGEQYF. The CDR3 DNA reads TGCAGCGTTGAGACAGGCGAGCAGTACTTC.

The chain links TRBV7-9 to TRBJ2-7, with 9 nucleotides matching TRBD1. CDR3 size: 14 residues. CDR1 and CDR2 from the germline V gene are SEHNR and FQNEAQ (reference sequence). V was clipped by 5 bases and J by 6 bases; unmatched bases: 8. The CDR3 sequence is CASSVTGTGTEQYF. In nucleotides, the CDR3 is TGTGCCAGCAGCGTGACCGGGACAGGGACCGAGCAGTACTTC. Filled out from reference TRBV7-9 and TRBJ2-7, the complete variable domain reads DTGVSQNPRHKITKRGQNVTFRCDPISEHNRLYWYRQTLGQGPEFLTYFQNEAQLEKSRLLSDRFSAERPKGSFSTLEIQRTEQGDSAMYLCASSVTGTGTEQYFGPGTRLTVT.

This clonotype was seen repeatedly, ten times or more. V and J are TRBV29-1 and TRBJ1-4; no definite D call. The CDR3 is 12 residues long. Trimming left V 0 bases short and J 8 bases short, with 7 bases between. Germline V gene lookup returns CDR1 SQVTM and CDR2 ANQGSEA. The CDR3 region is CSVEDREEKLFF. CDR3 bases: TGCAGCGTTGAAGATCGGGAGGAAAAACTGTTTTTT.

This chain connects TRBV9 to TRBJ1-6; D gene unclear. The CDR3 extends over 15 amino acids. Trimming stripped 0 bases from V and 6 bases from J, with 10 bases between. Germline values: CDR1 SGDLS, CDR2 YYNGEE. In nucleotides, the CDR3 is TGTGCCAGCAGCGTAGAAGAGTCCAGTAATTCACCCCTCCACTTT. Translating gives CASSVEESSNSPLHF.

This clonotype was detected ten times or more. The chain uses TRBV2 and TRBJ2-5; 13 nucleotides align to TRBD2. Germline CDR1 and CDR2: SNHLY and FYNNEI. This CDR3 is 13 amino acids long. The CDR3 loop reads CVTSGGATETQYF. CDR3 nucleotide sequence: TGTGTAACTAGCGGGGGGGCCACGGAGACCCAGTACTTC.

The V gene is TRBV29-1, the J gene TRBJ1-4; D gene uncertain. V was cut by 6 bases and J by 1 base, with 9 bases left in between. This CDR3 has 13 residues. CDR1 SQVTM and CDR2 ANQGSEA come from the germline V gene. CDR3 residues: CSVNLGTNEKLFF. CDR3 nucleotides: TGCAGCGTAAACCTAGGAACTAATGAAAAACTGTTTTTT.

The chain has TRBV2 and TRBJ2-5, with D maybe TRBD1 (5 bases). This CDR3 region has 15 residues. The V end was cut by 3 bases, the J end by 7 bases, with 18 bases between. CDR1 is SNHLY, CDR2 FYNNEI, per germline. CDR3 residues: CASSDRTRKQGTQYF. For the CDR3, the DNA is TGTGCCAGCAGTGATAGGACAAGAAAGCAGGGGACCCAGTACTTC.

The rearrangement uses TRBV12-3 or TRBV12-4 and TRBJ1-4; D uncertain. Trimming cost V 6 bases and J 7 bases, with 18 bases left between them. This CDR3 region has 15 residues. This chain's CDR3 is CASSSDRSRFEKLFF. The CDR3 nucleotides are TGTGCCAGCAGCTCGGACCGGAGCCGTTTTGAAAAACTGTTTTTT.

For this clonotype: A much larger clone sits a single nucleotide away, making a read error possible. The chain joins TRBV29-1 to TRBJ1-2; D is uncertain. The CDR3 contains 13 residues. Germline CDR1 and CDR2: SQVTM and ANQGSEA. The CDR3 DNA reads TGCAGCGTTTTAACCCTTCCCAACTATGGCCACACCTTC. It yields the protein CSVLTLPNYGHTF.

As for this clonotype: A much larger clonotype is one base distant, so this may be a read error. The rearrangement uses TRBV10-2 and TRBJ2-7, with 7 nucleotides matching TRBD1. V shed 3 bases and J 2 bases; nucleotides not matched to a gene: 4. The CDR3 sequence is 14 residues long. Germline CDR1 reads WSHSY; CDR2 reads SAAADI. For the CDR3, the DNA is TGCGCCAGCAGTGACTGGGACAGCCCCTACGAGCAGTACTTC. This codes for CASSDWDSPYEQYF.

This clonotype has ten or more counts. The gene calls are TRBV6-5 and TRBJ1-4; TRBD1 aligns across 8 bases. The CDR3 covers 15 residues. The junction had 4 bases not matched to a gene; V was cut back by 2 bases and J by 5 bases. Germline V CDR1 and CDR2: MNHEY, SVGAGI. This chain's CDR3 is CASSYRQGRNEKLFF. DNA for the CDR3: TGTGCCAGCAGTTACCGACAGGGGAGGAATGAAAAACTGTTTTTT.

V gene TRBV7-2 combines with J gene TRBJ1-1; D possibly corresponds to TRBD1 (6 bases). Per the germline V gene, CDR1 is SGHTA and CDR2 is FQGNSA. Trimming removed 4 bases from V and 4 bases from J, with 22 bases in between. This CDR3 comprises 17 residues. CDR3 sequence (DNA): TGTGCCAGCAGCTCCCCCGCGGGGGGCGCGAGGGGCACTGAAGCTTTCTTT. Protein product: CASSSPAGGARGTEAFF.

This clonotype was recorded many times. V gene TRBV15 combines with J gene TRBJ1-3; D gene unclear. Germline V gives CDR1 LNHNV, CDR2 YYDKDF (reference sequence). V shed 0 bases and J shed 4 bases, with 4 bases lying between them. CDR3 length: 13 residues. The CDR3 DNA follows: TGTGCCACCAGCAGAGATCAAGGAAACACCATATATTTT. Amino acids: CATSRDQGNTIYF.

The chain uses TRBV10-3 and TRBJ2-7, with D tentatively TRBD2 (7 bases). Per germline, CDR1 ENHRY and CDR2 SYGVKD. Trimming stripped 0 bases from V and 3 bases from J, with 15 bases between. This CDR3 spans 16 amino acids. CDR3 nucleotides: TGTGCCATCAGTGAGTCAGGGGGGGGGGCTCTCTACGAGCAGTACTTC. Its translation: CAISESGGGALYEQYF.

Notes on this clonotype: A much larger clone lies a single base off, so this may be a read error. This chain links TRBV6-5 with TRBJ2-5, with 9 bases aligning to TRBD1. The CDR3 loop spans 14 amino acids. With 7 bases clipped from V and 0 bases from J, the junction kept 3 bases outside the gene matches. The germline V gene encodes CDR1 MNHEY and CDR2 SVGAGI. CDR3 nucleotides: TGTGCCAGCATTAACAGGGGGCACCAAGAGACCCAGTACTTC. Its translation is CASINRGHQETQYF.

This clonotype was seen a few times. The rearrangement links TRBV7-6 to TRBJ2-2, with TRBD2 matching over 16 bases. CDR3 length: 18 amino acids. From germline, CDR1 is SGHVS and CDR2 FNYEAQ. V was clipped by 1 base and J by 7 bases; unmatched bases: 6. CDR3 nucleotide sequence: TGTGCCAGCAGCTTAGAGGGACTAGCGGGAGGGCCAAGCGGGGAGCTGTTTTTT. Its protein product is CASSLEGLAGGPSGELFF.

This clonotype was counted many times. This chain links TRBV15 with TRBJ2-5; 9 bases match TRBD1. Trimming cost V 3 bases and J 2 bases; bases outside gene matches: 4. The CDR3 covers 15 residues. Germline V CDR1 and CDR2: LNHNV, YYDKDF (reference sequence). The CDR3 loop is CATSRDRGMQETQYF. For the CDR3, the DNA is TGTGCCACCAGCAGGGACAGGGGAATGCAAGAGACCCAGTACTTC.

This clonotype was seen only a few times. The junction departs from germline at one end; a sequencing error may be responsible. The chain uses TRBV7-2 and TRBJ1-5; D not resolved. The germline CDR1 and CDR2 sequences are SGHTA and FQGNSA. The CDR3 runs to 15 residues. DNA of the CDR3: TGCGCCAGCAGCCAAGATCGCCTCTTGAATCAGCCCCAGCATTTT. This translates into CASSQDRLLNQPQHF.

As concerns this clonotype: The DNA is omitted, as the CDR3 cannot be located on it reliably, and the CDR3 follows TCRdb's listing. This chain joins TRBV29-1 and TRBJ2-2. Germline assignment: CDR1 SQVTM and CDR2 ANQGSEA. Termini included, the CDR3 measures 11 amino acids. CDR3 loop: CSVEDAESCFF.

The CDR3 nucleotides read TGTGCCAGCAGTTACAGAGGGGTTCGGGACACCGGGGAGCTGTTTTTT. This translates into CASSYRGVRDTGELFF. The rearrangement links TRBV9 to TRBJ2-2; D tentatively reads TRBD1 or TRBD2 (5 bases each). Germline CDR1 and CDR2: SGDLS and YYNGEE. Trimming left V 5 bases short and J 3 bases short, with 17 bases between. The length of the CDR3 is 16 residues.

The rearrangement links TRBV6-4 to TRBJ1-5; 8 bases are a match to TRBD1. This CDR3 has 15 residues. The ends lost 7 bases at V and 5 bases at J; junction bases unmatched: 10. Germline V gene data show CDR1 as MRHNA and CDR2 as SNTAGT. DNA of the CDR3: TGTGCCAGCACCACAGGGGGGGGGCTTGATCAGCCCCAGCATTTT. Its protein product is CASTTGGGLDQPQHF.

As for this clonotype: A read error may account for a junction end that differs from germline. The rearrangement links TRBV7-9 to TRBJ2-7; D possibly matches TRBD1 or TRBD2 (5 bases each). CDR1 is SEHNR, CDR2 FQNEAQ, per germline (reference sequence). This CDR3 region has 14 residues. CDR3 in DNA: TGTGCCAGCAGCTTGGGGACCGCTTCCTACGGGCAGTACTTC. This sequence encodes CASSLGTASYGQYF.

This chain links TRBV5-8 with TRBJ2-5; the D call may be TRBD1 or TRBD2 (5 bases each). CDR1 is SGHTS, CDR2 YDEGEE, per germline. Trimming pared 10 bases from V and 1 base from J, leaving 14 bases between. There are 13 residues in the CDR3. The CDR3 bases are TGTGCCCATCGGGGCCGTTCCCAAGAGACCCAGTACTTC. It translates to CAHRGRSQETQYF.

A remark on this clonotype: With a much larger clone just one base away, this may be a read error. This chain connects TRBV29-1 to TRBJ2-5; D unclear. There are 13 residues in the CDR3. Germline loops: CDR1 SQVTM, CDR2 ANQGSEA. CDR3 sequence: CSVEDPAEETEYF. The CDR3 nucleotides read TGCAGCGTTGAAGATCCAGCCGAAGAGACCGAGTACTTC.

This sequence joins TRBV5-1 and TRBJ2-2, with D uncertain. Deletions cut 4 bases from V and 7 bases from J, with 11 bases between. Germline V gene sequence: CDR1 SGHRS, CDR2 YFSETQ. The CDR3 loop spans 13 amino acids. CDR3 bases: TGCGCCAGCAGCCTGAGACTTGTCGGGGAGCTGTTTTTT. Translated: CASSLRLVGELFF.